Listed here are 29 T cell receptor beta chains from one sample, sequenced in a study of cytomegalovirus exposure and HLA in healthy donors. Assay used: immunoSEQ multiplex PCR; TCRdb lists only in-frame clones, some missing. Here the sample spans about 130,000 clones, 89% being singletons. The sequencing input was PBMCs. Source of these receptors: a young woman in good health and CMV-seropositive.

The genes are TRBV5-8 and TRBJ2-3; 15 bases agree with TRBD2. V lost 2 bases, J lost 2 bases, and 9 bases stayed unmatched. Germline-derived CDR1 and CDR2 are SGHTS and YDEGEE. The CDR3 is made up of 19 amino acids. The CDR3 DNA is TGTGCCAGCAGCTTAGGCGGACTAGCGGGGGGGCCCGTCACAGATACGCAGTATTTT. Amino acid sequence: CASSLGGLAGGPVTDTQYF.

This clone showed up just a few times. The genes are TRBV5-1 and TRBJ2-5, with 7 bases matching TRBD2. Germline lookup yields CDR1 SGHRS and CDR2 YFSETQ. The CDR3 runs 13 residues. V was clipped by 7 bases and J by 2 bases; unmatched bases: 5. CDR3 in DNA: TGCGCCAGCCATGGGGGGGATCAAGAGACCCAGTACTTC. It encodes CASHGGDQETQYF.

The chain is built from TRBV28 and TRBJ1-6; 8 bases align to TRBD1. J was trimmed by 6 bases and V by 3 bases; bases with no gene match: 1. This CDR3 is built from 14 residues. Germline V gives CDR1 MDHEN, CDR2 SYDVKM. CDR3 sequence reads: CASSFTGGNSPLHF. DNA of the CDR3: TGTGCCAGCAGTTTCACAGGGGGTAATTCACCCCTCCACTTT.

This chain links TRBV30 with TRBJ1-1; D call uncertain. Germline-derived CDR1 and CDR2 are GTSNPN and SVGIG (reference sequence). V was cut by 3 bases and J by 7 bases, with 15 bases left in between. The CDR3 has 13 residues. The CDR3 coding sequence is TGTGCCTGGAGGAACGAGATAGAGCTTGAAGCTTTCTTT. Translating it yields CAWRNEIELEAFF.

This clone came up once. The CDR3 spells CASIDRDTKPDTQYF. CDR3 sequence (DNA): TGTGCCAGTATTGACCGGGACACGAAACCAGATACGCAGTATTTT. V and J are TRBV19 and TRBJ2-3, with a weak D call TRBD1 (6 bases). V dropped 7 bases and J dropped 4 bases, with 18 bases sitting between them. CDR3 length: 15 amino acids. Germline V gene data show CDR1 as LNHDA and CDR2 as SQIVND (reference sequence).

The CDR3 DNA is TGTGCCAGCAGCCCGACCCCCGGGCCTCGGGGAGATACGCAGTATTTT. It is translated as CASSPTPGPRGDTQYF. This sequence joins TRBV9 and TRBJ2-3, with D perhaps matching TRBD2 (5 bases). The V gene's germline CDR1 is SGDLS and CDR2 YYNGEE. Between the trimmed V and J ends, which lost 4 bases and 5 bases, there was a span of 20 bases. The CDR3 consists of 16 residues. Drawing the rest from reference TRBV9 and TRBJ2-3, the complete variable domain is DSGVTQTPKHLITATGQRVTLRCSPRSGDLSVYWYQQSLDQGLQFLIQYYNGEERAKGNILERFSAQQFPDLHSELNLSSLELGDSALYFCASSPTPGPRGDTQYFGPGTRLTVL.

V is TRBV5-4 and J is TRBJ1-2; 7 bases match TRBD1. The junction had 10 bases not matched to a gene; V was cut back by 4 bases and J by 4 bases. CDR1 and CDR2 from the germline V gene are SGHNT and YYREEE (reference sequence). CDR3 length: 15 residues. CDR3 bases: TGTGCCAGCAGCACAGGGGACGGAGATATCTATGGCTACACCTTC. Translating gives CASSTGDGDIYGYTF.

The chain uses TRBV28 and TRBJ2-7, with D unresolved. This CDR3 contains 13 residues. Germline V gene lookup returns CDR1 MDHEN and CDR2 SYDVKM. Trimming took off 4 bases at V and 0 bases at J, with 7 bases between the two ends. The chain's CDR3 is CASSYLSSYEQYF. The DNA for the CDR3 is TGTGCCAGCAGTTACTTGTCCTCCTACGAGCAGTACTTC.

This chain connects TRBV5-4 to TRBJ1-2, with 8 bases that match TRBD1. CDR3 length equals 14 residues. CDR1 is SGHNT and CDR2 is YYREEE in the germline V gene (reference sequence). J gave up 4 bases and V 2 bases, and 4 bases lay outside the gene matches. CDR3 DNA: TGTGCCAGCAGCTTTCAGGGGGCTCCCTATGGCTACACCTTC. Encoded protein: CASSFQGAPYGYTF. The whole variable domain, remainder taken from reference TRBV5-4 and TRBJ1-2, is ETGVTQSPTHLIKTRGQQVTLRCSSQSGHNTVSWYQQALGQGPQFIFQYYREEENGRGNFPPRFSGLQFPNYSSELNVNALELDDSALYLCASSFQGAPYGYTFGSGTRLTVV.

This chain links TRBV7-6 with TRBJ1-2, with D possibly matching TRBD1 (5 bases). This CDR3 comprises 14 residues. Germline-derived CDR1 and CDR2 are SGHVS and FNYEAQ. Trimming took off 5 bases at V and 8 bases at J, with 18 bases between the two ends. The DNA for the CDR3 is TGTGCCAGCAGCGGCCGATCAGGGCATCGAGGCTACACCTTC. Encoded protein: CASSGRSGHRGYTF.

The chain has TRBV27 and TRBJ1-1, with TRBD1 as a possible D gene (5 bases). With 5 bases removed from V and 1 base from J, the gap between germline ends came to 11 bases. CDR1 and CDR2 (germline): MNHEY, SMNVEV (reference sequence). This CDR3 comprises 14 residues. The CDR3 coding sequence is TGTGCCAGCAGTGAAGTCCAGGGGAACACTGAAGCTTTCTTT. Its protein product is CASSEVQGNTEAFF.

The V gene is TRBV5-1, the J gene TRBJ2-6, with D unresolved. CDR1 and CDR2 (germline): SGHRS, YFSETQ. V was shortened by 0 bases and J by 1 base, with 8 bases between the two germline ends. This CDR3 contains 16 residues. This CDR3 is CASSLGGESGANVLTF. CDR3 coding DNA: TGCGCCAGCAGCTTGGGAGGAGAATCTGGGGCCAACGTCCTGACTTTC. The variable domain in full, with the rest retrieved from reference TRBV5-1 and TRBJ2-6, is KAGVTQTPRYLIKTRGQQVTLSCSPISGHRSVSWYQQTPGQGLQFLFEYFSETQRNKGNFPGRFSGRQFSNSRSEMNVSTLELGDSALYLCASSLGGESGANVLTFGAGSRLTVL.

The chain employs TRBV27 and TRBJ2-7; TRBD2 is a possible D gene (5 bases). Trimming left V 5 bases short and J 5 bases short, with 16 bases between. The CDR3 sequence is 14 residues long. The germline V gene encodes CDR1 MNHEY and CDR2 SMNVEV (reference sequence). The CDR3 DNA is TGTGCCAGCAGTCGGACTGATTTCTGGAACGAGCAGTACTTC. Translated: CASSRTDFWNEQYF.

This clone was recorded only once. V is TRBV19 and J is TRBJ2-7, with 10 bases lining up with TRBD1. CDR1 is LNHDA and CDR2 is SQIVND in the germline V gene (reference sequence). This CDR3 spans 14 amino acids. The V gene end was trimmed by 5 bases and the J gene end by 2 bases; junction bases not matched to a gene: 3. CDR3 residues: CASSGTGAPYEQYF. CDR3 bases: TGTGCCAGTAGTGGGACAGGGGCCCCCTACGAGCAGTACTTC.

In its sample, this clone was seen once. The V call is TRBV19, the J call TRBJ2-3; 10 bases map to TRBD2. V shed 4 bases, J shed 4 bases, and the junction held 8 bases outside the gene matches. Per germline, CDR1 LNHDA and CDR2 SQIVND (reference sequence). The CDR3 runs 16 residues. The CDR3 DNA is TGTGCCAGTAGTAAGTGGGCTAGCGGGGGATCAGATACGCAGTATTTT. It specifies CASSKWASGGSDTQYF.

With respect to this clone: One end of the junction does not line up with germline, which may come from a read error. CDR3 sequence (DNA): TGTGCTAGCAGCTTAGCCCCAAGACTAGCGGGGCACAATGAGCAGTTCTTC. Protein: CASSLAPRLAGHNEQFF. This chain joins TRBV7-7 and TRBJ2-1; 11 nucleotides match TRBD2. The CDR3 spans 17 residues. CDR1 is SSHAT, CDR2 FNYEAQ, per germline (reference sequence).

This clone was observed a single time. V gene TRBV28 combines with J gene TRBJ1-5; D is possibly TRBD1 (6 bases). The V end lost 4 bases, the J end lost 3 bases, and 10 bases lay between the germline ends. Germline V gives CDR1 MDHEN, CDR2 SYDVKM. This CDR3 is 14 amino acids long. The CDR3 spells CASSSAGANQPQHF. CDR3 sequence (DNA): TGTGCCAGCAGTTCTGCAGGGGCCAATCAGCCCCAGCATTTT. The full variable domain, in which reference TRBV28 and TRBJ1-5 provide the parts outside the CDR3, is DVKVTQSSRYLVKRTGEKVFLECVQDMDHENMFWYRQDPGLGLRLIYFSYDVKMKEKGDIPEGYSVSREKKERFSLILESASTNQTSMYLCASSSAGANQPQHFGDGTRLSIL.

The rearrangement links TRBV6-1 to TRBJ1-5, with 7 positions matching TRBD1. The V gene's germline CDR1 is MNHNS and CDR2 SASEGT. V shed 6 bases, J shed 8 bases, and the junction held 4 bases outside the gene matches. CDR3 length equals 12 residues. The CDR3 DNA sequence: TGTGCCAGCAGCGACAGGGAAAAGCCCCAGCATTTT. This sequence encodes CASSDREKPQHF.

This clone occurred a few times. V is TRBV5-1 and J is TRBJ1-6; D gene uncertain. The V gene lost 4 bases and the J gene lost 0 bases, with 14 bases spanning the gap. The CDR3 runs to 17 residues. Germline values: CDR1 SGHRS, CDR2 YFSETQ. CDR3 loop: CASSPEAGYSYNSPLHF. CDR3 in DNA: TGCGCCAGCAGCCCGGAGGCCGGATACTCCTATAATTCACCCCTCCACTTT.

The CDR3 spells CASSQAGVVTDTQYF. Written as DNA, the CDR3 is TGTGCCAGCAGCCAAGCGGGGGTTGTCACAGATACGCAGTATTTT. The chain has TRBV6-5 and TRBJ2-3; TRBD2 matches at 8 bases. The germline V gene has CDR1 MNHEY and CDR2 SVGAGI. J lost 2 bases, V lost 6 bases, and 7 bases had no gene match. The CDR3 covers 15 residues.

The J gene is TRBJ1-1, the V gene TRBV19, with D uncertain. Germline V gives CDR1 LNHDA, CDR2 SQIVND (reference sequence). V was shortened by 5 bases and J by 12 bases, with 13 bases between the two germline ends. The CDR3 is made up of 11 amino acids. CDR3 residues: CASSSSDSTFF. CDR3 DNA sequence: TGTGCCAGTAGTTCTTCGGACTCAACTTTCTTT.

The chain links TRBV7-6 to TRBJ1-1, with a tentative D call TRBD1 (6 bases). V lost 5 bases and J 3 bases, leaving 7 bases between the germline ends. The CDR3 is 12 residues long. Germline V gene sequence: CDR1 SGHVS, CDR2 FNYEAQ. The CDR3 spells CASSRQDTEAFF. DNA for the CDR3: TGTGCCAGCAGCAGACAGGACACTGAAGCTTTCTTT.

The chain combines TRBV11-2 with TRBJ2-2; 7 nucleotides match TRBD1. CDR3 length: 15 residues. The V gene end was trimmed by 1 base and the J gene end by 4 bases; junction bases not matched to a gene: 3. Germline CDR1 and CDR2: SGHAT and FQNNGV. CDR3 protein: CASSLAQGSTGELFF. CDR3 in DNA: TGTGCCAGCAGCTTAGCACAGGGGTCCACCGGGGAGCTGTTTTTT.

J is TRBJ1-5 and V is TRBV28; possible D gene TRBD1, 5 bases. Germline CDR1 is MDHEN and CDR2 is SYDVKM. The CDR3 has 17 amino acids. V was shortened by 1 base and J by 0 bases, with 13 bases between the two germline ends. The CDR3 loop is CASSLSTGVISNQPQHF. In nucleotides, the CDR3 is TGTGCCAGCAGTTTATCCACAGGCGTCATTAGCAATCAGCCCCAGCATTTT.

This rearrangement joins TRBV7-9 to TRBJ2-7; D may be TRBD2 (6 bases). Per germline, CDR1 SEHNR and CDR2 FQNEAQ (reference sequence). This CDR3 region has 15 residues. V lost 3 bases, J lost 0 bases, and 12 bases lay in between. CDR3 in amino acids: CASSFRGALSYEQYF. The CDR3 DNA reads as TGTGCCAGCAGCTTTCGCGGGGCCCTCTCCTACGAGCAGTACTTC.

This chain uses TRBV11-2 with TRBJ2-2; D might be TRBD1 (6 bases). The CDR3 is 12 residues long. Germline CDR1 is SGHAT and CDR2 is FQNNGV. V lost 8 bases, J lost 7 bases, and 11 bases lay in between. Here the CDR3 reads CASLQGNGELFF. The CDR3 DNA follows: TGTGCCAGCCTTCAGGGGAACGGGGAGCTGTTTTTT.

The CDR3 DNA follows: TGTGCCAGTAGTATAGACGGGAATTCCTACGAGCAGTACTTC. This encodes CASSIDGNSYEQYF. V is TRBV19 and J is TRBJ2-7; D perhaps matches TRBD2 (5 bases). The CDR3 runs 14 residues. Trimming removed 0 bases at V and 1 base at J, with 7 bases between. The germline gives CDR1 LNHDA, CDR2 SQIVND (reference sequence).

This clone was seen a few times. The DNA of the CDR3 is TGTGCCAGCAGTGGGCAGACAGGGCGGACCTACGAGCAGTACTTC. This gives the protein CASSGQTGRTYEQYF. This rearrangement joins TRBV27 to TRBJ2-7, with 7 bases that match TRBD1. This CDR3 comprises 15 residues. The V gene's germline CDR1 is MNHEY and CDR2 SMNVEV (reference sequence). Unmatched junction bases numbered 9, after V lost 5 bases and J lost 2 bases.

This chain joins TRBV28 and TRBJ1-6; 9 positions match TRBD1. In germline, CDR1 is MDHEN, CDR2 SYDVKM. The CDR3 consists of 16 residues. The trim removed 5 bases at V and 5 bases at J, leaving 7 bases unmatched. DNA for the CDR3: TGTGCCAGCAGTACCCCCGGGACAGGGAATAATTCACCCCTCCACTTT. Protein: CASSTPGTGNNSPLHF.